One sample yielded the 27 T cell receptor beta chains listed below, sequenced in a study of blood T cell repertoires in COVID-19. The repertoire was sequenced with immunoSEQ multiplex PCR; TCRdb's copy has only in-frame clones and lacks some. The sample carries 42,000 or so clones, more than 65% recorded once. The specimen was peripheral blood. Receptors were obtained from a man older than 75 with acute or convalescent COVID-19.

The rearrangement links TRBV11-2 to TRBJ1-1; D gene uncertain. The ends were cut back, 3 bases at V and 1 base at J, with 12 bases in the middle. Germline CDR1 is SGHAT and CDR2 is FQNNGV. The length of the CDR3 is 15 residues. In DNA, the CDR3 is TGTGCCAGCAGCTTGAGGTCAAGGTCGAACACTGAAGCTTTCTTT. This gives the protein CASSLRSRSNTEAFF. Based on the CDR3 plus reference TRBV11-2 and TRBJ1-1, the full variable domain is EAGVAQSPRYKIIEKRQSVAFWCNPISGHATLYWYQQILGQGPKLLIQFQNNGVVDDSQLPKDRFSAERLKGVDSTLKIQPAKLEDSAVYLCASSLRSRSNTEAFFGQGTRLTVV.

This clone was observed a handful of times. The CDR3 here is CASSQAGTGYEQYF. The CDR3 nucleotides are TGTGCCAGCAGCCAAGCCGGGACAGGGTATGAGCAGTACTTC. The chain links TRBV14 to TRBJ2-7, with 9 bases lining up with TRBD1. The V segment lost 1 base and the J segment 7 bases; nucleotides outside the gene matches: 5. Germline V gives CDR1 SGHDN, CDR2 FVKESK. The CDR3 totals 14 residues. The variable domain in full, with the rest retrieved from reference TRBV14 and TRBJ2-7, is EAGVTQFPSHSVIEKGQTVTLRCDPISGHDNLYWYRRVMGKEIKFLLHFVKESKQDESGMPNNRFLAERTGGTYSTLKVQPAELEDSGVYFCASSQAGTGYEQYFGPGTRLTVT.

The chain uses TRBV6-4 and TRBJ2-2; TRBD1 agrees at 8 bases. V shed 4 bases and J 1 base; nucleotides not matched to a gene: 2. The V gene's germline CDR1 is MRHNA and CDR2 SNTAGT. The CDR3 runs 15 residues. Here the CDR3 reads CASSAGQGNTGELFF. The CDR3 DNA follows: TGTGCCAGCAGTGCTGGACAGGGGAACACCGGGGAGCTGTTTTTT.

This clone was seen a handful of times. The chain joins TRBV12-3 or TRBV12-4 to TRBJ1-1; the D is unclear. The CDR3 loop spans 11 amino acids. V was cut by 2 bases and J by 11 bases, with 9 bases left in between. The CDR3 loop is CASSLNSLAFF. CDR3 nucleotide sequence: TGTGCCAGCAGTTTAAATTCCCTCGCTTTCTTT.

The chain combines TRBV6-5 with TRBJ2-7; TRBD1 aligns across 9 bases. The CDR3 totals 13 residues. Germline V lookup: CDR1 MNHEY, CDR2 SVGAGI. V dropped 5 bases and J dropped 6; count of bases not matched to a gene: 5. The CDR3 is CASSHGQGREQYF. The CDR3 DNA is TGTGCCAGCAGTCATGGACAGGGGCGCGAGCAGTACTTC.

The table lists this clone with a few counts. As DNA, the CDR3 is TGTGCCAGCAGCCAAGAGGGCAGGCTGAACTATGGCTACACCTTC. Translation gives CASSQEGRLNYGYTF. This chain connects TRBV3-1 (or the pseudogene TRBV3-2) to TRBJ1-2, with no clear D. Trimming stripped 0 bases from V and 2 bases from J, with 10 bases between. Per germline, CDR1 LGHDT and CDR2 YNNKEL (reference sequence). The CDR3 loop spans 15 amino acids.

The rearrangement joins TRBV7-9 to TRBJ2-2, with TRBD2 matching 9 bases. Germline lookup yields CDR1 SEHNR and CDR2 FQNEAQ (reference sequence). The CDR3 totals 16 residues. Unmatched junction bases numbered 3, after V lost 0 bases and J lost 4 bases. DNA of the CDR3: TGTGCCAGCAGCTTAGCGGGACTAGCCCGCACCGGGGAGCTGTTTTTT. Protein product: CASSLAGLARTGELFF.

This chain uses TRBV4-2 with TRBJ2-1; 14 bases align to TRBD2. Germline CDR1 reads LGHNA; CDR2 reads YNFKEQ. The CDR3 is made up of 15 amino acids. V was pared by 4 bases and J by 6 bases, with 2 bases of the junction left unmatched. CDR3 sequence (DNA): TGTGCCAGCAGCCTTGGGACTAGCGGGAGCAATGAGCAGTTCTTC. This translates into CASSLGTSGSNEQFF.

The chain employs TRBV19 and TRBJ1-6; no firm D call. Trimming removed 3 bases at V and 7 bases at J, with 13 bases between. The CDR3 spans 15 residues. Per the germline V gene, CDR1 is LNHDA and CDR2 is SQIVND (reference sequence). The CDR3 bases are TGTGCCAGTAGTATCAACCCGGGAAGCAATTCACCCCTCCACTTT. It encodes CASSINPGSNSPLHF.

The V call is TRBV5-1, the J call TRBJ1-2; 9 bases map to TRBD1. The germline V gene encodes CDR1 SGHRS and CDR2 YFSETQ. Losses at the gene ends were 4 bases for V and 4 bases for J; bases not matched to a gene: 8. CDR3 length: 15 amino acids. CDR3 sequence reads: CASSLGQGKGYGYTF. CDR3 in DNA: TGCGCCAGCAGCCTCGGACAGGGGAAGGGCTATGGCTACACCTTC.

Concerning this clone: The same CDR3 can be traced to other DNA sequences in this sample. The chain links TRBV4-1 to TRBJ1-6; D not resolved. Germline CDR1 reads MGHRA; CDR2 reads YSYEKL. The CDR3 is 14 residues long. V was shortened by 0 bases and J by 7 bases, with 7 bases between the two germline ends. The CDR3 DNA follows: TGCGCCAGCAGCCAAGACAGTCCGAATTCACCCCTCCACTTT. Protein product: CASSQDSPNSPLHF.

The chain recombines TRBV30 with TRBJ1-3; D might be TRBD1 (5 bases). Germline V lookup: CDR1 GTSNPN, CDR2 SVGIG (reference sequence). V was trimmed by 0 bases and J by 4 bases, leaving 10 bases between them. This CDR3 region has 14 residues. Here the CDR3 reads CAWSVSRAGNTIYF. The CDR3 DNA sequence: TGTGCCTGGAGTGTAAGCAGGGCCGGAAACACCATATATTTT.

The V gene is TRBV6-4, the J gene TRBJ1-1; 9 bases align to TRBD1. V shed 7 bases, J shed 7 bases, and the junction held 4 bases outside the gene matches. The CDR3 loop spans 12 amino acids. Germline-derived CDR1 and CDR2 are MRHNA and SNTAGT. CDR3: CASTGTGIEAFF. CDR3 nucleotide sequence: TGTGCCAGCACCGGGACAGGGATTGAAGCTTTCTTT.

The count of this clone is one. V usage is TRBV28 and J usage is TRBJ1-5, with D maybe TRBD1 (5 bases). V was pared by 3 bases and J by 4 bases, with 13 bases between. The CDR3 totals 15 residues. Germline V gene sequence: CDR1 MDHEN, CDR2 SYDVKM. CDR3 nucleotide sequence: TGTGCCAGCAGTTTCGCTTCGGGGGGAAATCAGCCCCAGCATTTT. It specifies CASSFASGGNQPQHF.

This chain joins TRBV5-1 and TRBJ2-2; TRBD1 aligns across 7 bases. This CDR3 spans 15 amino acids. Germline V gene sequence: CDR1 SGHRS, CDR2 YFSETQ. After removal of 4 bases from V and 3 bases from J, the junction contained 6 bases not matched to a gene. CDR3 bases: TGCGCCAGCAGCACGACAGGGTGGGACACCGGGGAGCTGTTTTTT. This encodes CASSTTGWDTGELFF.

CDR3 amino acids: CASSHPVTGLGYEQYF. CDR3 sequence (DNA): TGTGCCAGCAGCCATCCCGTGACAGGGCTTGGCTACGAGCAGTACTTC. This rearrangement joins TRBV3-1 (or the pseudogene TRBV3-2) to TRBJ2-7; 7 nucleotides line up with TRBD1. There are 16 residues in the CDR3. The germline V gene encodes CDR1 LGHDT and CDR2 YNNKEL (reference sequence). V trimming: 3 bases; J trimming: 3 bases; junction bases outside the gene matches: 11.

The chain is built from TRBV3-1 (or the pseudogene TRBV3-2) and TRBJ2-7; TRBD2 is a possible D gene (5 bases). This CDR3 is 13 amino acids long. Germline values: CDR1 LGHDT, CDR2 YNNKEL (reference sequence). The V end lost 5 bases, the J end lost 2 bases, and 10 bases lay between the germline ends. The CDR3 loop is CASSGGVAYEQYF. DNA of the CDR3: TGTGCCAGCAGCGGAGGAGTGGCCTACGAGCAGTACTTC.

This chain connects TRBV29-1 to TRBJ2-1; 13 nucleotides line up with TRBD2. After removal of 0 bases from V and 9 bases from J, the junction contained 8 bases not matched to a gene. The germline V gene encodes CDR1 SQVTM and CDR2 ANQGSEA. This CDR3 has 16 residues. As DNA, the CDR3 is TGCAGCGTTGAAGATCTCGGACTAGCGGGGGTTGGTGAGCAGTTCTTC. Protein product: CSVEDLGLAGVGEQFF.

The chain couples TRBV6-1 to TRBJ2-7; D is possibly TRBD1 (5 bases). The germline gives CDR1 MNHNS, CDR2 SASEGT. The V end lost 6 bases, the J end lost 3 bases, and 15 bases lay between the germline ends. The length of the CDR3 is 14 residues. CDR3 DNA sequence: TGTGCCAGCAGCCTTGACAGCTCCTTCTACGAGCAGTACTTC. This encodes CASSLDSSFYEQYF.

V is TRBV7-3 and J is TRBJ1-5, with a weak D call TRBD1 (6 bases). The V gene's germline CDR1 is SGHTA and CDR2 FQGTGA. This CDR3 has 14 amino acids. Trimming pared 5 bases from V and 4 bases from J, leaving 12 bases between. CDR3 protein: CASSATGPNQPQHF. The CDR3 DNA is TGTGCCAGCAGCGCGACAGGACCGAATCAGCCCCAGCATTTT.

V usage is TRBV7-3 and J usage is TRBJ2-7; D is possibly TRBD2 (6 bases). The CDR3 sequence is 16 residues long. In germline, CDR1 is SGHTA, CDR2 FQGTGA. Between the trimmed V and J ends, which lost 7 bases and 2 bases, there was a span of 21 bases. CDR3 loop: CASNVFCGRPPYEQYF. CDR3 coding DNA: TGTGCCAGCAACGTCTTTTGTGGGAGGCCACCCTACGAGCAGTACTTC. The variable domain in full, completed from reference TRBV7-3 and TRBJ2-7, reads GAGVSQTPSNKVTEKGKYVELRCDPISGHTALYWYRQSLGQGPEFLIYFQGTGAADDSGLPNDRFFAVRPEGSVSTLKIQRTERGDSAVYLCASNVFCGRPPYEQYFGPGTRLTVT.

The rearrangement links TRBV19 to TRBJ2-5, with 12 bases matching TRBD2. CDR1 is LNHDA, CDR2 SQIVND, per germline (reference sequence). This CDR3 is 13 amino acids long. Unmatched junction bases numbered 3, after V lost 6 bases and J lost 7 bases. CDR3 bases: TGTGCCAGTAGCCTGACTAGCGGGGGGACCCAGTACTTC. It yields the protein CASSLTSGGTQYF.

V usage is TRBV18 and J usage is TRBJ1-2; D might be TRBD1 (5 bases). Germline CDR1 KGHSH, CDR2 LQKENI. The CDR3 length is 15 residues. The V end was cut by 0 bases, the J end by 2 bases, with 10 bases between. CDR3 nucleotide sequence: TGTGCCAGCTCACCACCGAATCGGGGGAACTATGGCTACACCTTC. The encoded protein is CASSPPNRGNYGYTF.

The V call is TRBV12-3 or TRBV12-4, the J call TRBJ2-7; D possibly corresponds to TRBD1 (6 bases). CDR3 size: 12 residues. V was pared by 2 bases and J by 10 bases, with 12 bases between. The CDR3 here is CASSLYRVEQYF. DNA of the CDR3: TGTGCCAGCAGTTTATACAGGGTGGAACAGTACTTC.

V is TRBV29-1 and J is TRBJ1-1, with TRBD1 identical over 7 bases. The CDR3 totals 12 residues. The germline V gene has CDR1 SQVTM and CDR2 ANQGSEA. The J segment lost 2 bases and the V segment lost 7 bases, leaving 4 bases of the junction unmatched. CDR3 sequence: CSARQGNTEAFF. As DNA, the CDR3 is TGCAGCGCAAGACAGGGAAACACTGAAGCTTTCTTT. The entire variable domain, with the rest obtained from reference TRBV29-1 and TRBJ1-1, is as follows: SAVISQKPSRDICQRGTSLTIQCQVDSQVTMMFWYRQQPGQSLTLIATANQGSEATYESGFVIDKFPISRPNLTFSTLTVSNMSPEDSSIYLCSARQGNTEAFFGQGTRLTVV.

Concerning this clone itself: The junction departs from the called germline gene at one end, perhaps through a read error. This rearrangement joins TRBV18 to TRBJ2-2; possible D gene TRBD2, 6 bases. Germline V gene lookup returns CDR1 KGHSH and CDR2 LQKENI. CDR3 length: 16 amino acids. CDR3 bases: TGTGCCAACTCACCAGTACCCACCGGGGGCACCGGGGAGCTGTTTTTT. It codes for CANSPVPTGGTGELFF.

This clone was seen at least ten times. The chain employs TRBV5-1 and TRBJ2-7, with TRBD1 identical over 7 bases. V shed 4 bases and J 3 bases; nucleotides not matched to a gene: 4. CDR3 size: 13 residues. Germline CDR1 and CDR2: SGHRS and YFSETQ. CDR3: CASSLGGYYEQYF. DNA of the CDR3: TGCGCCAGCAGCCTAGGGGGCTACTACGAGCAGTACTTC.